The TCR beta chain under discussion was sequenced for a study of a mutant IDH1 vaccine in newly diagnosed glioma. Study at large: Patients got their first vaccination 4-6 weeks after radiotherapy alone, or with temozolomide cycles. Those enrolled had earlier been treated with radiotherapy, temozolomide, or both, mostly both.

The method was immunoSEQ multiplex PCR; TCRdb's version includes in-frame clones alone and lacks a portion of them. The profile shows approximately 32,000 clones, approximately 90% of them singletons. With respect to this clone: Its target is not known.

Germline assignment: CDR1 SGHDT and CDR2 YYEEEE. The CDR3 runs to 15 residues. Losses at the gene ends were 0 bases for V and 4 bases for J; bases not matched to a gene: 6. Study conclusions and caveats: Vaccination elicited immune responses in around 92% of patients.

Time point specified: week 47, end of study. The study gave 300 ug of mutant IDH1 20-mer peptide per vaccine dose, with topical imiquimod. The receptor comes from a man aged 40-50 years with glioma. This specimen was PBMCs, taken from a glioma patient whose treatment included an IDH1 peptide vaccine. The chain is built from TRBV5-6 and TRBJ1-2, with 7 positions matching TRBD1. The CDR3 loop reads CASSLELGTAYGYTF. The CDR3 DNA sequence: TGTGCCAGCAGCTTGGAATTGGGGACAGCCTATGGCTACACCTTC.